The subject of this entry is one TCR beta chain. Antigen unknown. A second about 7 to 12 cycle PCR used barcoded and J-beta primers. TCRdb analysed the 5' RACE reads with MiXCR anew, one entry per CDR3 protein. The table shows about 1.6 million distinct CDR3 sequences, with 34% occurring only once. This sample was taken from a study of blood T cells in healthy people across ages. General study points: Considered underestimates were the diversity estimates obtained from one million T cells.

CDR1 and CDR2 (germline): LNHNV, YYDKDF (reference sequence). This CDR3 has 14 amino acids. The V end was cut by 1 base, the J end by 7 bases, with 11 bases between. The sample was blood. The V and J genes are TRBV15 and TRBJ1-5; D might be TRBD1 (5 bases). The source is a woman in her 30s in good health. CDR3 loop: CATSRGGKDQPQHF. CDR3 in DNA: TGTGCCACCAGCAGAGGGGGGAAGGACCAGCCCCAGCATTTT.